Included here is one T cell receptor beta chain sequence, with context. The antigen is undetermined. The V end was cut by 1 base, the J end by 7 bases, with 12 bases between. CDR1 SGHRS and CDR2 YFSETQ come from the germline V gene. CDR3 length equals 14 residues. The repertoire was sequenced with immunoSEQ multiplex PCR; TCRdb's copy has only in-frame clones and lacks some. The repertoire holds 200,000 or so clones, with approximately 94% as singletons. This sample was included in a study of T cell responses to AZD1222 COVID-19 vaccine. Study results and limitations: Clonal diversity was possibly underestimated, and white British individuals and females predominated among donors. Two doses of AZD1222 preceded a rise in Spike-specific TCR breadth and depth.

Pooled samples include second doses given at about 4 or 12 weeks. The sequences come from peripheral blood, collected 28 days after the second AZD1222 dose. The chain joins TRBV5-1 to TRBJ1-3, with D maybe TRBD1 (5 bases). The sequence came from an adult who received the AZD1222 COVID-19 vaccine. DNA of the CDR3: TGCGCCAGCAGCTTGTTAGCGGGGGAGAACACCATATATTTT. Amino acids: CASSLLAGENTIYF.